The clone carrying this TCR beta chain came up many times. Its antigen is unidentified. The CDR3 runs 12 residues. The J segment lost 5 bases and the V segment lost 6 bases, leaving 1 base of the junction unmatched. TCRdb re-analysed the 5' RACE reads in MiXCR, keeping a single row per CDR3 protein. The data contain about 890,000 distinct CDR3 sequences, around an eighth of them seen just once; the ten biggest clones take up around 1.5%. The data were obtained in a study of identical twins. Study-wide findings and caveats: These conclusions were based on statistical analysis (cross-sectional, not following the same donors).

Another study also made use of these data, one on yellow fever vaccine responses in identical twins.

This receptor was obtained from a woman under 30 in good health. V is TRBV12-3 or TRBV12-4 and J is TRBJ2-1; 7 nucleotides align to TRBD1. The specimen sequenced was PBMCs. This CDR3 is CASRGQNNEQFF. The CDR3 coding sequence is TGTGCCAGCAGGGGACAGAACAATGAGCAGTTCTTC.